A selection of T cell receptor beta chains follows, all from one sample in a study of vaccination and CD4 T cells after COVID-19. Antigens of these TCRs are unknown. Via MiXCR, TCRdb re-called the PCR reads, giving one row per CDR3 protein. The sample records about 12,000 distinct CDR3 sequences, 40% to 60% being singletons. Material: CD4+ T cells from blood, cultured in vitro. The source is a human donor who had recovered from COVID-19. Each CDR3 is given with its conserved first and last residue. Fields, in order: D gene, J gene, V gene, CDR3 protein. A D gene is named only where the DNA matches it firmly.

>.|TRBJ2-6|TRBV14
CASSQGRGYDSGANVLTF
>.|TRBJ2-7|TRBV7-2
CASSYRDTVPPRQYF
>.|TRBJ1-1|TRBV29-1
CSVPARGANTEAFF
>.|TRBJ1-5|TRBV19
CASTQGNQPQHF
>TRBD2|TRBJ2-3|TRBV11-2
CASSLDWTPGSLAGGSTDTQYF
>.|TRBJ1-1|TRBV2
CASRDPVRTARNEAFF
>.|TRBJ2-2|TRBV5-1
CASRVGGSTGELFF
>.|TRBJ2-7|TRBV19
CASSIDPGGEQYF
>.|TRBJ2-2|TRBV27
CASSLSKKSGELFF
>.|TRBJ2-7|TRBV27
CASRPGRQTSYEQYF
>.|TRBJ1-5|TRBV7-8
CASSSTVWAGENQPQHF
>TRBD2|TRBJ2-3|TRBV7-2
CASSKGLASDTQYF
>.|TRBJ2-7|TRBV27
CASSKDNTYEQYF
>TRBD1|TRBJ1-4|TRBV19
CASLPTGTGNEKLFF
>.|TRBJ2-1|TRBV19
CASSPNAWDLRSYNEQFF
>.|TRBJ1-3|TRBV6-1
CASRTGRPDSGNTIYF
>TRBD1|TRBJ1-1|TRBV7-2
CASSLRTGNTEAFF
>.|TRBJ1-5|TRBV7-2
CASSLLQGQPQHF
>.|TRBJ2-5|TRBV4-2
CASSRSGEQETQYF
>TRBD1|TRBJ1-2|TRBV19
CASRMTGIGYTF
>TRBD1|TRBJ2-3|TRBV30
CAWSADRGVDTQYF
>.|TRBJ2-7|TRBV4-3
CASSQVLGTYEQYF
>TRBD1|TRBJ1-6|TRBV19
CASIDRVGANSPLHF
>TRBD1|TRBJ2-7|TRBV7-2
CASSLVGQGFYEQYF
>.|TRBJ2-5|TRBV30
CAWSRGRQETQYF
>TRBD2|TRBJ2-1|TRBV15
CATSRGPRSSGSSYNEQFF
>TRBD2|TRBJ2-5|TRBV20-1
CSALSGRAIQETQYF
>.|TRBJ1-2|TRBV4-2
CASSPPGTYGYTF
>.|TRBJ1-6|TRBV27
CASSLTADYNSPLHF
>.|TRBJ1-2|TRBV28
CASSLPGQFNYGYTF
>TRBD1|TRBJ1-6|TRBV7-2
CASSFLALTGVRNSPLHF
>TRBD1|TRBJ1-2|TRBV20-1
CSARPRTGSFYGYTF
>TRBD1|TRBJ1-2|TRBV7-2
CASSLGVRGQGTGGYTF
>.|TRBJ1-2|TRBV20-1
CSATRNDYGYTF
>.|TRBJ2-7|TRBV7-9
CASSLVGNEQYF
>TRBD1|TRBJ1-6|TRBV12-3/TRBV12-4
CASSRTGTGSSYNSPLHF
>.|TRBJ2-2|TRBV19
CASSIWGGRGTGELFF
>TRBD1|TRBJ2-7|TRBV19
CASSDPGQNYEQYF
>.|TRBJ2-2|TRBV7-9
CASSLTFGNTGELFF
>TRBD1|TRBJ1-1|TRBV27
CASRRTGRNTEAFF
>TRBD1|TRBJ2-6|TRBV12-3/TRBV12-4
CASSLGGLSGGANVLTF
>TRBD1|TRBJ1-5|TRBV12-5
CASGLGTGDQPQHF
>TRBD2|TRBJ2-1|TRBV2
CASRPLAGGYNEQFF
>.|TRBJ1-6|TRBV6-1
CATLQVNNSPLHF
>.|TRBJ1-1|TRBV6-1
CASKDRQPNTEAFF
>.|TRBJ2-4|TRBV7-2
CASSYLGREGNIQYF
>.|TRBJ1-4|TRBV15
CATSRDRLIATNEKLFF
>.|TRBJ1-5|TRBV2
CASSPLKGPISNQPQHF
>TRBD1|TRBJ1-2|TRBV7-2
CASNRGAGLGGYTF
>.|TRBJ2-3|TRBV2
CASSPPFTDTQYF
>TRBD1|TRBJ1-1|TRBV4-2
CASSQEPGQGAANTEAFF
>TRBD2|TRBJ2-5|TRBV6-2/TRBV6-3
CASRGLAGAETQYF
>.|TRBJ1-5|TRBV2
CASSEGNNQPQHF